The T cell receptor beta chain described here comes from a study of control samples from healthy donors and cancer patients. Clones were sequenced by immunoSEQ multiplex PCR, and TCRdb holds only the in-frame ones, with some missing. The repertoire consists of about 140,000 clones, with roughly nine tenths occurring once and the leading ten covering around 10%. The CDR3 is 14 amino acids. CDR1 and CDR2 from the germline V gene are KGHSH and LQKENI. V was pared by 5 bases and J by 1 base, with 11 bases between. The receptor's source is a woman aged 30 to 39 in good health. V is TRBV18 and J is TRBJ1-1; the D gene is possibly TRBD1 (5 bases). The sequencing input was blood. The CDR3 DNA is TGTGCCAGCTCATTGACAGAAACGAACACTGAAGCTTTCTTT. Translation: CASSLTETNTEAFF.